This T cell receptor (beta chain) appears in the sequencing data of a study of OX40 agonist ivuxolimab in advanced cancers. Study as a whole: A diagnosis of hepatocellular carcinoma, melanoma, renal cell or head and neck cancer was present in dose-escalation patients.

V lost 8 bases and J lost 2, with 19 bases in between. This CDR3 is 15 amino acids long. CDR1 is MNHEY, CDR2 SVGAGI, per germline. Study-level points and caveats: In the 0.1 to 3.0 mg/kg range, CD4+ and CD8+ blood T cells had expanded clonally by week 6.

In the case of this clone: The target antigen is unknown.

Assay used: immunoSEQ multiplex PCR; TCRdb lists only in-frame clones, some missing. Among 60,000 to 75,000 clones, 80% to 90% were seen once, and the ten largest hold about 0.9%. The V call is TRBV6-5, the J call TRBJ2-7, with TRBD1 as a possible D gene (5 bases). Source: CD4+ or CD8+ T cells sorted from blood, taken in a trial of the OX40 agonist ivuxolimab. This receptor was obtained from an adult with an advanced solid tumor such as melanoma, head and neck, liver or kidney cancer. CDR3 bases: TGTGCCAGCGGTCATCCAGGCAGGGCGACCTACGAGCAGTACTTC. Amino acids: CASGHPGRATYEQYF.